Each of the 6 T cell receptor beta chains below was sequenced from the same sample in a study of cytomegalovirus exposure and HLA in healthy donors. TCRdb's table, derived via immunoSEQ multiplex PCR, lists solely in-frame clones and lacks some. The sample lists 90,000 to 150,000 clones, approximately 88% seen once, with about 6.3% in the top ten. Sequencing was carried out using PBMCs. The receptors were sampled from a woman between 18 and 29 years old in good health and CMV-seropositive.

The rearrangement links TRBV19 to TRBJ2-5; TRBD2 aligns across 7 bases. CDR3 size: 13 residues. The germline CDR1 and CDR2 sequences are LNHDA and SQIVND (reference sequence). Germline trimming cut 5 bases from V and 5 bases from J; bases unmatched to any gene: 5. CDR3 DNA: TGTGCCAGTAGTCTCTCCGGGGGGGAGACCCAGTACTTC. It encodes CASSLSGGETQYF.

This clone was detected only once. The chain links TRBV18 to TRBJ2-1; 9 positions match TRBD2. From germline, CDR1 is KGHSH and CDR2 LQKENI. The CDR3 is 14 amino acids. After removal of 2 bases from V and 8 bases from J, the junction contained 4 bases not matched to a gene. DNA for the CDR3: TGTGCCAGCTCACCAGGGACTAGCTCGGATGAGCAGTTCTTC. Its translation: CASSPGTSSDEQFF.

V and J are TRBV11-2 and TRBJ2-3; 8 bases fit TRBD2. Trimming at V came to 1 base and at J to 7 bases, leaving 10 bases not matched to a gene. CDR3 length: 16 residues. CDR1 SGHAT and CDR2 FQNNGV come from the germline V gene. Here the CDR3 DNA reads TGTGCCAGCAGCTTAGTGGGCCCGTCGGGGGGGTATACGCAGTATTTT. The encoded protein is CASSLVGPSGGYTQYF.

This chain connects TRBV9 to TRBJ2-1; maybe TRBD2 (5 bases). From germline, CDR1 is SGDLS and CDR2 YYNGEE. The CDR3 extends over 14 amino acids. V was cut by 0 bases and J by 7 bases, with 11 bases left in between. The CDR3 reads CASSVGAEENEQFF. CDR3 DNA: TGTGCCAGCAGCGTAGGAGCGGAAGAGAATGAGCAGTTCTTC.

This clone was detected once. This chain connects TRBV2 to TRBJ2-3, with D possibly being TRBD2 (6 bases). The V end lost 10 bases, the J end lost 0 bases, and 23 bases lay between the germline ends. The CDR3 extends over 17 amino acids. Germline V lookup: CDR1 SNHLY, CDR2 FYNNEI. CDR3 sequence: CATRRSGGTTSTDTQYF. DNA of the CDR3: TGTGCCACCCGAAGGTCCGGGGGAACGACTAGCACAGATACGCAGTATTTT.

V gene TRBV19 combines with J gene TRBJ1-5, with a weak D call TRBD1 (6 bases). CDR1 LNHDA and CDR2 SQIVND come from the germline V gene (reference sequence). V was cut by 3 bases and J by 8 bases, with 14 bases left in between. This CDR3 spans 14 amino acids. The CDR3 spells CASSIWGTREPQHF. In DNA form, the CDR3 reads TGTGCCAGTAGTATCTGGGGGACACGGGAGCCCCAGCATTTT. Based on the CDR3 plus reference TRBV19 and TRBJ1-5, the full variable domain is DGGITQSPKYLFRKEGQNVTLSCEQNLNHDAMYWYRQDPGQGLRLIYYSQIVNDFQKGDIAEGYSVSREKKESFPLTVTSAQKNPTAFYLCASSIWGTREPQHFGDGTRLSIL.